This TCR beta chain was retrieved from a study of CD4 and CD8 cells across lung adenocarcinoma regions. TCRdb reprocessed the PCR reads via MiXCR and lists one record per CDR3 protein. The table shows some 8,000 distinct CDR3 sequences, with less than 70% occurring only once. This clonotype is medium-sized by share. With a much larger clone just one base away, this may be a read error. This CDR3 comprises 19 residues. The germline V gene encodes CDR1 MNHNS and CDR2 SASEGT. The J gene is TRBJ2-1, the V gene TRBV6-1; TRBD1 is a possible D gene (6 bases). The J call may be in error: the DNA end matches TRBJ2-7 better. The sequence was collected from a female donor with lung adenocarcinoma. The CD4 and CD8 labels of this study may be unreliable. The sequencing sample was made of CD8+ T cells from the center of a lung tumor. CDR3 in DNA: TGTGCCAGCAGTGATCAGGTCAGGGGCATTCTTGGCTCCTACAATGAGCAGTACTTC. Its translation is CASSDQVRGILGSYNEQYF.